This TCR beta chain was documented in a study of blood T cell repertoires in COVID-19. Turning to the study itself: The cDNA or gDNA used as material had been derived from T cells, B-cell-depleted T cells, or PBMCs.

Per germline, CDR1 MRHNA and CDR2 SNTAGT. This CDR3 is 14 amino acids long. V lost 9 bases to trimming and J lost 9 bases; unmatched junction nucleotides: 11. Authors' methods: Scientists estimated how many nucleated cells there were by amplifying reference gene primers. TCRdb's copy holds only in-frame clones and misses some; the assay was immunoSEQ multiplex PCR. Clone size and V and J calls were adopted from that table, with D and trimming inferred from the DNA. The table lists 180,000 or so clones, 85% to 90% of them singletons. Followed longitudinally, the Seattle patients had been enrolled during active infection.

This clonotype originated in a woman aged 60-75 years with COVID-19, enrolled during active disease. The rearrangement links TRBV6-4 to TRBJ2-1; 10 bases map to TRBD1. Sequencing was carried out using peripheral blood. In DNA form, the CDR3 reads TGTGCCAGAGTTTTGGGGACAGGGGACTGTGAGCAGTTCTTC. Translation: CARVLGTGDCEQFF.